This TCR beta chain is from a study of T and B cells in COVID-19 patients. TRB rearrangements were amplified by multiplex PCR with BIOMED2 TRB-A/B primers. TCRdb independently ran MiXCR on the multiplex PCR reads; one entry per CDR3 protein. The table has 12,000 to 15,000 distinct CDR3 sequences, about 28% seen once. This clonotype is medium-sized in the sample. Each TRB amplification used about 250-550 ng of genomic DNA from blood. The CDR3 is made up of 12 amino acids. V dropped 5 bases and J dropped 4 bases, with 11 bases sitting between them. CDR1 and CDR2 (germline): SQVTM, ANQGSEA. The receptor's source is a human donor who had recovered from COVID-19. J is TRBJ1-1 and V is TRBV29-1; no definite D call. Sequencing was done on a sample of blood. CDR3 protein: CSVPQSGTEAFF. CDR3 nucleotide sequence: TGCAGCGTTCCCCAAAGTGGCACTGAAGCTTTCTTT.